These T cell receptor beta chains were read from a single sample in a study of blood T cell repertoires in COVID-19. Produced via immunoSEQ multiplex PCR; TCRdb's table is partial and in-frame only. Here the sample spans 110,000 or so clones, roughly 85% being singletons. Sequenced sample: peripheral blood. The receptor source for this set is an elderly woman with acute or convalescent COVID-19. Both conserved end residues are part of each CDR3. The order of the fields is CDR3 protein, CDR3 DNA, clone size, J gene, V gene, D gene. D genes are given only for firm matches. Not all rows give a size; the values are once, few, many and, for expanded clones, a class.

CDR3aa: CASSLVPGIQETQYF; CDR3nt: TGTGCCAGCAGCTTGGTACCGGGGATCCAAGAGACCCAGTACTTC; abundance: -; j_gene: TRBJ2-5; v_gene: TRBV5-5; d_gene: -
CDR3aa: CASTLMGGYSQPQHF; CDR3nt: TGTGCCAGCACCCTGATGGGGGGATATTCTCAGCCCCAGCATTTT; abundance: once; j_gene: TRBJ1-5; v_gene: TRBV5-6; d_gene: -
CDR3aa: CASTSRQGSTDTQYF; CDR3nt: TGTGCCAGCACCAGTAGACAGGGGAGCACAGATACGCAGTATTTT; abundance: -; j_gene: TRBJ2-3; v_gene: TRBV28; d_gene: TRBD1
CDR3aa: CASSESRTASSTDTQYF; CDR3nt: TGTGCCAGCAGTGAATCGCGGACAGCCTCTAGCACAGATACGCAGTATTTT; abundance: -; j_gene: TRBJ2-3; v_gene: TRBV6-1; d_gene: -
CDR3aa: CASSPRFTEAFF; CDR3nt: TGTGCCAGTAGTCCCAGATTCACTGAAGCTTTCTTT; abundance: -; j_gene: TRBJ1-1; v_gene: TRBV19; d_gene: -
CDR3aa: CASSPREAGEGETQYF; CDR3nt: TGTGCCAGCAGCCCTCGGGAAGCGGGAGAGGGAGAGACCCAGTACTTC; abundance: -; j_gene: TRBJ2-5; v_gene: TRBV7-9; d_gene: TRBD2
CDR3aa: CASSLRGLANYGYTF; CDR3nt: TGTGCCAGCAGCTTGAGGGGTTTAGCTAACTATGGCTACACCTTC; abundance: -; j_gene: TRBJ1-2; v_gene: TRBV5-6; d_gene: -
CDR3aa: CASSLAYTRVDEQFF; CDR3nt: TGTGCCAGCAGCTTAGCGTACACCAGGGTGGATGAGCAGTTCTTC; abundance: -; j_gene: TRBJ2-1; v_gene: TRBV7-9; d_gene: -
CDR3aa: CASSQQGVAFF; CDR3nt: TGTGCCAGCAGCCAACAGGGGGTGGCTTTCTTT; abundance: -; j_gene: TRBJ1-1; v_gene: TRBV14; d_gene: TRBD1
CDR3aa: CASSRRQGNAVNTEAFF; CDR3nt: TGTGCCAGCAGCCGTCGACAGGGGAACGCCGTGAACACTGAAGCTTTCTTT; abundance: -; j_gene: TRBJ1-1; v_gene: TRBV4-2; d_gene: TRBD1
CDR3aa: CASTRGGQPQHF; CDR3nt: TGTGCCAGTACGAGAGGCGGCCAGCCCCAGCATTTT; abundance: -; j_gene: TRBJ1-5; v_gene: TRBV19; d_gene: -
CDR3aa: CSASLAGGPYEQYF; CDR3nt: TGCAGCGCCTCTTTAGCGGGAGGGCCGTACGAGCAGTACTTC; abundance: -; j_gene: TRBJ2-7; v_gene: TRBV29-1; d_gene: TRBD2
CDR3aa: CASSYRQGLYNEQFF; CDR3nt: TGTGCCAGCAGTTACCGTCAGGGCCTCTACAATGAGCAGTTCTTC; abundance: -; j_gene: TRBJ2-1; v_gene: TRBV6-5; d_gene: -
CDR3aa: CASSLNQGNTGELFF; CDR3nt: TGTGCCAGCAGCTTAAATCAGGGAAACACCGGGGAGCTGTTTTTT; abundance: -; j_gene: TRBJ2-2; v_gene: TRBV7-2; d_gene: -
CDR3aa: CASSPSLGGSYNEQFF; CDR3nt: TGTGCCAGCTCACCAAGCCTAGGCGGCTCCTACAATGAGCAGTTCTTC; abundance: -; j_gene: TRBJ2-1; v_gene: TRBV18; d_gene: -
CDR3aa: CASSVDGRGYNEQFF; CDR3nt: TGTGCCAGCAGCGTAGATGGGCGGGGTTACAATGAGCAGTTCTTC; abundance: few; j_gene: TRBJ2-1; v_gene: TRBV9; d_gene: -
CDR3aa: CASSVAGGQAAGELFF; CDR3nt: TGTGCCAGCAGCGTAGCGGGAGGGCAGGCCGCCGGGGAGCTGTTTTTT; abundance: -; j_gene: TRBJ2-2; v_gene: TRBV9; d_gene: TRBD2
CDR3aa: CASSTGGGTGELFF; CDR3nt: TGCGCCAGCAGTACAGGGGGAGGCACCGGGGAGCTGTTTTTT; abundance: few; j_gene: TRBJ2-2; v_gene: TRBV10-1; d_gene: TRBD1
CDR3aa: CASSIIRGETQYF; CDR3nt: TGTGCCAGTAGTATCATAAGAGGGGAGACCCAGTACTTC; abundance: -; j_gene: TRBJ2-5; v_gene: TRBV19; d_gene: -
CDR3aa: CASNPRGLTYEQYF; CDR3nt: TGTGCCAGCAATCCCCGGGGACTTACCTACGAGCAGTACTTC; abundance: -; j_gene: TRBJ2-7; v_gene: TRBV28; d_gene: -
CDR3aa: CASSPSDYNEQFF; CDR3nt: TGCGCCAGCAGCCCCAGCGACTACAATGAGCAGTTCTTC; abundance: -; j_gene: TRBJ2-1; v_gene: TRBV5-1; d_gene: -
CDR3aa: CSVLRDRGSYEQYF; CDR3nt: TGCAGCGTGCTTCGGGACAGGGGGTCCTACGAGCAGTACTTC; abundance: once; j_gene: TRBJ2-7; v_gene: TRBV29-1; d_gene: TRBD1
CDR3aa: CASSLGQQPSTNEKLFF; CDR3nt: TGTGCCAGCAGCCTTGGTCAACAGCCTTCAACTAATGAAAAACTGTTTTTT; abundance: -; j_gene: TRBJ1-4; v_gene: TRBV5-8; d_gene: -
CDR3aa: CASSLGTGESHEQYF; CDR3nt: TGTGCCAGCAGTTTAGGGACAGGGGAATCCCACGAGCAGTACTTC; abundance: -; j_gene: TRBJ2-7; v_gene: TRBV27; d_gene: TRBD1
CDR3aa: CATSARGGLGYTF; CDR3nt: TGTGCCACCAGCGCTCGGGGGGGACTTGGCTACACCTTC; abundance: -; j_gene: TRBJ1-2; v_gene: TRBV6-6; d_gene: -
CDR3aa: CASSPKLAGIYNEQFF; CDR3nt: TGTGCCAGCAGTCCCAAACTAGCGGGCATTTACAATGAGCAGTTCTTC; abundance: -; j_gene: TRBJ2-1; v_gene: TRBV28; d_gene: TRBD2
CDR3aa: CASSRGGSEETQYF; CDR3nt: TGTGCCAGCAGCCGGGGGGGTAGCGAAGAGACCCAGTACTTC; abundance: -; j_gene: TRBJ2-5; v_gene: TRBV5-5; d_gene: TRBD2
CDR3aa: CARGTRETQYF; CDR3nt: TGTGCCAGGGGTACGAGGGAGACCCAGTACTTC; abundance: once; j_gene: TRBJ2-5; v_gene: TRBV27; d_gene: -
CDR3aa: CSVGAGIRGKLFF; CDR3nt: TGCAGCGTTGGGGCAGGGATACGAGGAAAACTGTTTTTT; abundance: -; j_gene: TRBJ1-4; v_gene: TRBV29-1; d_gene: -
CDR3aa: CASSFTGARANVLTF; CDR3nt: TGTGCCAGCAGCTTCACAGGAGCCCGGGCCAACGTCCTGACTTTC; abundance: -; j_gene: TRBJ2-6; v_gene: TRBV5-8; d_gene: -
CDR3aa: CASSLPCDSSTDTQYF; CDR3nt: TGCGCCAGCAGTCTCCCATGCGACAGCTCCACAGATACGCAGTATTTT; abundance: -; j_gene: TRBJ2-3; v_gene: TRBV23-1; d_gene: -
CDR3aa: CASSLQGHEQYF; CDR3nt: TGTGCCAGCAGCCTACAGGGCCACGAGCAGTACTTC; abundance: -; j_gene: TRBJ2-7; v_gene: TRBV3-1/TRBV3-2; d_gene: -
CDR3aa: CASSTQTLYGYTF; CDR3nt: TGTGCCAGCAGTACTCAGACACTCTATGGCTACACCTTC; abundance: once; j_gene: TRBJ1-2; v_gene: TRBV6-5; d_gene: -
CDR3aa: CASSLAGRETQYF; CDR3nt: TGTGCCAGCAGTTTAGCAGGCAGGGAGACCCAGTACTTC; abundance: -; j_gene: TRBJ2-5; v_gene: TRBV28; d_gene: -
CDR3aa: CASSVGGSRTDTQYF; CDR3nt: TGTGCCAGCAGCGTAGGCGGGAGTAGGACAGATACGCAGTATTTT; abundance: -; j_gene: TRBJ2-3; v_gene: TRBV9; d_gene: TRBD2
CDR3aa: CASSLVTGRFSGANVLTF; CDR3nt: TGTGCCAGCAGCCTCGTGACAGGGAGGTTCTCTGGGGCCAACGTCCTGACTTTC; abundance: -; j_gene: TRBJ2-6; v_gene: TRBV3-1/TRBV3-2; d_gene: -
CDR3aa: CASSPAQGYEQYF; CDR3nt: TGTGCCAGCTCACCGGCACAGGGCTACGAGCAGTACTTC; abundance: -; j_gene: TRBJ2-7; v_gene: TRBV18; d_gene: -
CDR3aa: CASSYRTTGNRETQYF; CDR3nt: TGTGCCAGTAGTTACAGAACCACAGGGAACAGAGAGACCCAGTACTTC; abundance: -; j_gene: TRBJ2-5; v_gene: TRBV19; d_gene: -